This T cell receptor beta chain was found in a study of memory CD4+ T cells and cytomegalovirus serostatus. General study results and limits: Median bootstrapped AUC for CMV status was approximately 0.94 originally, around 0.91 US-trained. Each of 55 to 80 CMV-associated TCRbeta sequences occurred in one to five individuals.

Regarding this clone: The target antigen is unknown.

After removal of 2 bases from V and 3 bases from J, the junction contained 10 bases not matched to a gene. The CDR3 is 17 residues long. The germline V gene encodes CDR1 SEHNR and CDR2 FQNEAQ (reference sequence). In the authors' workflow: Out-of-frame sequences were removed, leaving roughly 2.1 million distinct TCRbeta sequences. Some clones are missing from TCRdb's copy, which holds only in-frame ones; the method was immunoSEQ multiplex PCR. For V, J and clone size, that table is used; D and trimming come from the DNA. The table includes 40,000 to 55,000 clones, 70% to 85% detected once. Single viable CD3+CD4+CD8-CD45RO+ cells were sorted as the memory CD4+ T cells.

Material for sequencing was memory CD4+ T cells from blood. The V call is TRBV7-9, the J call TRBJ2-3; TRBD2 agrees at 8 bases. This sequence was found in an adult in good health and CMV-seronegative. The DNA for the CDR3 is TGTGCCAGCAGCTTACGGTCTGCGGGGGGCCGTACAGATACGCAGTATTTT. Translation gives CASSLRSAGGRTDTQYF.